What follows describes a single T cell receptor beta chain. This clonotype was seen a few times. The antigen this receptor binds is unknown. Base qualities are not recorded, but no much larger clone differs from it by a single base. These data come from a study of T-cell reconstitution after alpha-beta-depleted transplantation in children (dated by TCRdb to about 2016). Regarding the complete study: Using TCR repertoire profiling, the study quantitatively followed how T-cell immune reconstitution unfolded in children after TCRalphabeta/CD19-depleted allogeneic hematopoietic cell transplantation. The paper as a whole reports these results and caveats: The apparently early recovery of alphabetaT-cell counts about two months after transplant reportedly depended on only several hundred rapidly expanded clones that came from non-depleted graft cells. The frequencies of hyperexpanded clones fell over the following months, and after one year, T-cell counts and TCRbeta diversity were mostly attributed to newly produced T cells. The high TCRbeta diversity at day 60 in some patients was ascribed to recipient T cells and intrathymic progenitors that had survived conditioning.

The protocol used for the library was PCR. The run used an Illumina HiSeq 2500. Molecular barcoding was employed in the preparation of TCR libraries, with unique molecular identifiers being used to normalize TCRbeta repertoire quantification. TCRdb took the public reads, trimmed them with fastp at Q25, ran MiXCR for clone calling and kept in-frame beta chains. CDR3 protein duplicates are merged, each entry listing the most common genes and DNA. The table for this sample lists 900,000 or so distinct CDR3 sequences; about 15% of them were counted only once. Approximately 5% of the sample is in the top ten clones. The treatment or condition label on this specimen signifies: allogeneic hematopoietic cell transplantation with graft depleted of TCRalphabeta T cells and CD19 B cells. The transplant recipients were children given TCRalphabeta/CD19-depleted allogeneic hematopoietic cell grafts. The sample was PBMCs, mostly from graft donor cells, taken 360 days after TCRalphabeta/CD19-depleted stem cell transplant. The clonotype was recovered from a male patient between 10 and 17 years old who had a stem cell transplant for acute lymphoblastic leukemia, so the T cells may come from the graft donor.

The CDR3 protein is CASSFDLNTDTQYF. The nucleotide sequence is TGCGCCAGCAGCTTTGACCTTAACACAGATACGCAGTATTTT. The sequence links TRBV5-1 to TRBJ2-3; the D gene lacks a confident call. Reading from cysteine to phenylalanine, the CDR3 counts 14 amino acids. Left in the record is the CDR3 DNA by itself, 42 bases read in frame from the first base. V sheds 2 bases and J sheds 2 bases, leaving 9 bases between their ends. The germline V gene specifies SGHRS as CDR1 and YFSETQ as CDR2.